This T cell receptor beta chain was captured in a study of T cell responses to AZD1222 COVID-19 vaccine. As concerns this clone: Its specificity is not known.

Study-wide results and caveats: Spike as a whole was targeted by vaccine-associated CD4 TCRs, dominant at 160-218 and 743-854. At baseline, seropositivity was found in only six or seven AZD1222 recipients. Spike-specific TCR breadth and depth were elevated following two AZD1222 doses. Scientists sampled the repertoires only once the peak T cell response had passed.

Profiled with immunoSEQ multiplex PCR; TCRdb holds only in-frame clones, not every one. The sample has about 130,000 clones, 90% to 95% seen once. The TCR originated in an adult in good health. The source was peripheral blood, collected on day 0 of AZD1222 vaccination.

The CDR3 DNA is TGCAGCGTGGGCCCCACGGGCGGCACTGAAGCTTTCTTT. Protein sequence: CSVGPTGGTEAFF. The chain couples TRBV29-1 to TRBJ1-1, with D hard to call. The germline V and J ends were trimmed by 6 bases and 4 bases, with 15 bases remaining between them. Per the germline V gene, CDR1 is SQVTM and CDR2 is ANQGSEA. The CDR3 is 13 residues long.